The T cell receptor (beta chain) under discussion was sequenced for a study of regulatory and conventional T cells in RAG deficiency (dated by TCRdb to between 2016 and 2019). About the investigation overall: To compare the diversity and composition of the repertoires of Treg, conventional CD4+ and CD8+ T cells between RAG-deficient patients and healthy controls, the study applied high-throughput TCR beta sequencing. The full study reports these points: Some T-cell subset analyses were not performed for some subjects. In Omenn syndrome and CID/AS patients compared with controls, roughly 100-fold fewer unique TCR beta sequences were detected from Treg cells, versus approximately 10-fold fewer for other subsets. In Omenn syndrome patients, sorted CD25-high CD127-low cells may represent peripherally activated cells rather than bona fide Treg cells. Compared with control T-cell subpopulations, the RAG-deficient patients had markedly lower Shannon entropy and higher Simpson indices. All patient T-cell subsets had shorter CDR3 lengths; Omenn syndrome patients showed >80% Treg-Tconv repertoire overlap at nucleotide and amino acid level.

The method was the immunoSEQ multiplex PCR assay. Rearranged TCR beta chain products were amplified from genomic DNA of sorted T-cell subsets and sequenced. Per the authors' processing: Repertoire diversity of productive TCR beta rearrangements was quantified using Shannon entropy and Simpson indices. To gauge clonal expansion, the frequencies of the 100 most abundant productive TCR beta clonotypes among total reads were added together. A self-reactivity index based on amino acid usage at CDR3beta positions 6 and 7 was applied to the TRB repertoires. Two-way ANOVA was used for repertoire analyses, and Student t or Mann-Whitney tests were used for flow cytometric analyses. TCRdb holds this immuneACCESS table with in-frame rearrangements only. Some clones are missing; in checked studies, unresolved V genes explain under half, and the rest has no known cause. Clone size and V and J calls were adopted from that table, with D and trimming inferred from the DNA. This sample gives 34,000 or so clones in total; about three quarters of them show up just once. The ten largest clones add up to 3% to 3.5% of the sample.

From a lookup of the germline V gene, CDR1 and CDR2 are SGHAT and FQNNGV. The CDR3 holds 12 amino acids from the cysteine to the phenylalanine. Only CDR3 DNA is held: 36 bases, read in frame from base 1. V is cut by 2 bases and J by 0 bases, and the space between the germline ends is 2 bases. Before genomic DNA extraction, conventional CD4+ T cells were purified from blood as CD25-low CD127-high cells. For repertoire analyses, the comparison group consisted of 7 or 8 healthy control donors. This clone turned up a few times. Its recognized antigen is unknown. One base away there is no much larger clone; base qualities are not given. The sample was also linked to a second study, of regulatory T cells. As the second paper documents: In the multiplex PCR, 52 forward TRBV primers and 13 reverse TRBJ primers were used, and assay-based and computational corrections were applied for amplification bias. Repertoires from patients had restricted unique TRB V-J pairs and skewed V and J gene usage, with the strongest effect in regulatory T cells. Between CD3G-deficient patients and healthy controls, the study compared T-cell receptor beta repertoires in sorted regulatory T cells, conventional CD4+ T cells and CD8+ T cells. Peripheral blood mononuclear cells were isolated by Ficoll density separation. Within the immunoSEQ assay, multiplex PCR amplified rearranged TRB loci from genomic DNA. TRB amplicons were sequenced on an Illumina HiSeq platform. Custom algorithms error-filtered the raw sequences and aligned them to reference gene sequences, after which the immunoSEQ online tools were used for analysis. Frequencies of productive and nonproductive TRB rearrangements were assessed among unique sequences as well as among total sequences. Prism software was used to run t tests, Mann-Whitney tests or two-way ANOVA for comparisons between groups.

The TCR comes from a human donor in good health. The V and J segments used are TRBV11-2 and TRBJ2-7, with no D gene named confidently. The specimen was CD4+ effector T cells sorted from blood. The DNA reads TGTGCCAGCAGCTTAAGCTCCTACGAGCAGTACTTC. Translated, this is CASSLSSYEQYF.